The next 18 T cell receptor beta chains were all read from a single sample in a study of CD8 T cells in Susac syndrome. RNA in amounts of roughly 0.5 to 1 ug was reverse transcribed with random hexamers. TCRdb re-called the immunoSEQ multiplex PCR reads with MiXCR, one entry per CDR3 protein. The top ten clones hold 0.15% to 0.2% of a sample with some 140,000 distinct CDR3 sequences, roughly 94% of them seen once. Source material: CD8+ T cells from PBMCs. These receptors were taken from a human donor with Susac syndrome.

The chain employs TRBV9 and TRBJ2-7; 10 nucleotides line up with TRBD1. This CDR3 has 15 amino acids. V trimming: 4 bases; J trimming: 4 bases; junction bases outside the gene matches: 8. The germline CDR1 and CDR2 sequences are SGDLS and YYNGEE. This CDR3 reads CASSSGTGVRYEQYF. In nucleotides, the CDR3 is TGTGCCAGCAGCAGCGGGACAGGGGTTAGGTACGAGCAGTACTTC.

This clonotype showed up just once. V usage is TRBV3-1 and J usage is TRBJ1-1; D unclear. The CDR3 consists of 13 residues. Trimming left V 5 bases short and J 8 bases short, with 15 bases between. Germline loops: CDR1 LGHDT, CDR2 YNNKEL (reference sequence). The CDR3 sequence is CASSADRFSEAFF. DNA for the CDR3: TGTGCCAGCAGCGCGGACCGGTTTAGCGAAGCTTTCTTT. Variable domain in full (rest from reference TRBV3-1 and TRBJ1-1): DTAVSQTPKYLVTQMGNDKSIKCEQNLGHDTMYWYKQDSKKFLKIMFSYNNKELIINETVPNRFSPKSPDKAHLNLHINSLELGDSAVYFCASSADRFSEAFFGQGTRLTVV.

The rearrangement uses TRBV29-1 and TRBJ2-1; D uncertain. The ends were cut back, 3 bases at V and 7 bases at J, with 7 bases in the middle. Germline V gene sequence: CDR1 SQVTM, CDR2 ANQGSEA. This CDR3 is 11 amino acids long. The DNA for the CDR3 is TGCAGCGTTGATGTGCGGAATGAGCAGTTCTTC. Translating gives CSVDVRNEQFF.

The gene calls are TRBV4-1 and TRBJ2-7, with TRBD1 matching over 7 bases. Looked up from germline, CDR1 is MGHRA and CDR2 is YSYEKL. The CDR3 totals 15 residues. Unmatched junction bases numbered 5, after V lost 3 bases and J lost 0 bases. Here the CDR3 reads CASSHGQENSYEQYF. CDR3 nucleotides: TGCGCCAGCAGCCACGGACAGGAGAACTCCTACGAGCAGTACTTC.

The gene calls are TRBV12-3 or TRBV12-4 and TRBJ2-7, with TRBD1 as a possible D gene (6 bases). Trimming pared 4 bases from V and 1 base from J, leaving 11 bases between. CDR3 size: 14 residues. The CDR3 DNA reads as TGTGCCAGCAGTTCAGGGGCCCAGTCCTACGAGCAGTACTTC. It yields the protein CASSSGAQSYEQYF.

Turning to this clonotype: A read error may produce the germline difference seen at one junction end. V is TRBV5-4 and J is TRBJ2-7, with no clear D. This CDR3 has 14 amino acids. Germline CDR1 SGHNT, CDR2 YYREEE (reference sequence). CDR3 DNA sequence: TGTGCCAGCAGCACCTTGGCGTCCTCCTACGGGCAGTACTTC. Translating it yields CASSTLASSYGQYF.

The chain's CDR3 is CASTRTGLQETQYF. The CDR3 region has the DNA TGTGCCAGCACCCGGACAGGCTTACAAGAGACCCAGTACTTC. The chain carries TRBV6-4 and TRBJ2-5; 7 nucleotides match TRBD1. V was pared by 7 bases and J by 2 bases, with 7 bases of the junction left unmatched. This CDR3 spans 14 amino acids. Germline CDR1 and CDR2: MRHNA and SNTAGT.

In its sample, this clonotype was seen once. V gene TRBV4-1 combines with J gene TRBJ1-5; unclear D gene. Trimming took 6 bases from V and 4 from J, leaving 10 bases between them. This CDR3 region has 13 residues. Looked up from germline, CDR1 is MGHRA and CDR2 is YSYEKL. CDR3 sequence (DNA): TGCGCCAGCAGGGGGATCGGGAATCAGCCCCAGCATTTT. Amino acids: CASRGIGNQPQHF.

The CDR3 DNA reads as TGTGCCAGCAGCTTCGGAGCGGCTAGCACAGATACGCAGTATTTT. This sequence encodes CASSFGAASTDTQYF. The rearrangement uses TRBV5-4 and TRBJ2-3, with a weak D call TRBD2 (5 bases). This CDR3 spans 15 amino acids. Germline V lookup: CDR1 SGHNT, CDR2 YYREEE (reference sequence). Trimming left V 2 bases short and J 0 bases short, with 10 bases between.

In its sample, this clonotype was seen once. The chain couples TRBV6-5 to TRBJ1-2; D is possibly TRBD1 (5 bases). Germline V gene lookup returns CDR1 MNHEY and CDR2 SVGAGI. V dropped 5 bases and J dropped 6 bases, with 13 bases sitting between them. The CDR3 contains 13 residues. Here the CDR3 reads CASSGASWDGYTF. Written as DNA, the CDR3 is TGTGCCAGCAGTGGGGCTTCCTGGGATGGCTACACCTTC.

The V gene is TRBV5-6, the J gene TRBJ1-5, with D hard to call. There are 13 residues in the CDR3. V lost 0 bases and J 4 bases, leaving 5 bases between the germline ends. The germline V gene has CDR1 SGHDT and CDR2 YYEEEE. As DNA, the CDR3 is TGTGCCAGCAGCTTGGGCCTTAATCAGCCCCAGCATTTT. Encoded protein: CASSLGLNQPQHF.

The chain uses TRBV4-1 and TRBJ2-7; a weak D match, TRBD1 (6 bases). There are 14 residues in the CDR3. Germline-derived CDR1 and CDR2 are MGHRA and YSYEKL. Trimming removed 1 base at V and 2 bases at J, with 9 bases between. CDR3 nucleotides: TGCGCCAGCAGCCAAGTCAGGGGTGCCTACGAGCAGTACTTC. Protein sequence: CASSQVRGAYEQYF.

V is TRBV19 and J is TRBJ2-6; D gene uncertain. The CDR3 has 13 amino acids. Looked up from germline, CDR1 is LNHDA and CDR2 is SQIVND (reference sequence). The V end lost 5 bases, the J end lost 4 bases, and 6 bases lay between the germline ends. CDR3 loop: CASSGWGANVLTF. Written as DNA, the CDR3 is TGTGCCAGTAGTGGATGGGGGGCCAACGTCCTGACTTTC.

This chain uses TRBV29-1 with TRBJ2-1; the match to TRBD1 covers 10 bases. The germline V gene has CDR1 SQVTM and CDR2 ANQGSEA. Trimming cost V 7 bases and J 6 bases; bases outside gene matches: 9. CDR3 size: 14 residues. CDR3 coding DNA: TGCAGCGGGGACGGACAGGGGGTTTTCAATGAGCAGTTCTTC. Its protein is CSGDGQGVFNEQFF.

This CDR3 is CASSDRSGGSYNEQFF. For the CDR3, the DNA is TGTGCCAGCAGCGATCGGTCCGGCGGGAGCTACAATGAGCAGTTCTTC. The rearrangement joins TRBV9 to TRBJ2-1; 7 bases line up with TRBD2. The CDR3 spans 16 residues. Per the germline V gene, CDR1 is SGDLS and CDR2 is YYNGEE. V trimming: 3 bases; J trimming: 3 bases; junction bases outside the gene matches: 9.

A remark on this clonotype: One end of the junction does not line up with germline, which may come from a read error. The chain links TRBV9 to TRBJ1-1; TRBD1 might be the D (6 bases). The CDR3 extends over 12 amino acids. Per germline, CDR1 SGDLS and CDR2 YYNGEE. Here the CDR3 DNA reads TGTGCCAGCAGCGGCACAGGGTCTGAGGCTTTCTTT. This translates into CASSGTGSEAFF.

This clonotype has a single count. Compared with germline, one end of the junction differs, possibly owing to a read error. For the CDR3, the DNA is TGTGCTAGCAGCCAGGCGAGACTACACGAGCAGTACTTC. Translation: CASSQARLHEQYF. V is TRBV7-7 and J is TRBJ2-7; possibly TRBD2 for D (5 bases). This CDR3 is 13 amino acids long. Germline CDR1 is SSHAT and CDR2 is FNYEAQ (reference sequence).

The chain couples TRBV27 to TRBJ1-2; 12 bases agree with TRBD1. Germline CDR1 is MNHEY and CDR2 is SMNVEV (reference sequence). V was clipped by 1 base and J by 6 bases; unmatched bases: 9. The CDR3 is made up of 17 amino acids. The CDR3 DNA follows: TGTGCCAGCAGTTTATTGTCCCTCGGGACAGGGGGCAATGGCTACACCTTC. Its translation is CASSLLSLGTGGNGYTF.